This T cell receptor beta chain was recovered during a study of naive and memory T cell subsets. The library had UMIs added by 3' ligation of an oligonucleotide to TCR cDNA. Whole blood, over 2 ml, came from adult healthy volunteers. V dropped 1 base and J dropped 6 bases, with 10 bases sitting between them. Germline CDR1 is SGHTA and CDR2 is FQGNSA. The CDR3 totals 13 residues. This clonotype was counted ten times or more. Four PCR rounds used nested alpha and beta constant region primers plus the SP2 primer. TCRdb ran MiXCR on the 5' RACE reads and lists one entry per CDR3 protein. The data contain 55,000 to 70,000 distinct CDR3 sequences, over 6% of them seen just once; the ten biggest clones take up 9.8%.

This TCR was sampled from a female donor in good health. The V and J genes are TRBV7-2 and TRBJ2-7; D could derive from TRBD1 or TRBD2 (6 bases each). CDR3 region: CASSLVGGSEQYF. CDR3 nucleotides: TGTGCCAGCAGCTTAGTCGGGGGCTCCGAGCAGTACTTC.